This T cell receptor (beta chain) was observed in a study of brain T cells in children with intractable seizures. Sequencing was performed with immunoSEQ multiplex PCR; in TCRdb, only in-frame clones are kept and a portion is missing. Here the sample spans 80,000 or so clones, around 90% being singletons. The germline gives CDR1 SQVTM, CDR2 ANQGSEA. The CDR3 covers 11 residues. Trimming removed 7 bases at V and 8 bases at J, with 14 bases between. This TCR came from a girl under 10 years old with Rasmussen encephalitis and intractable seizures. The chain combines TRBV29-1 with TRBJ1-2; the D gene is possibly TRBD1 (6 bases). The sequenced sample was peripheral blood, obtained at surgery. The CDR3 is CSAWTVGGYTF. The CDR3 region has the DNA TGCAGCGCCTGGACAGTCGGGGGCTACACCTTC.